These T cell receptor beta chains were read from a single sample in a study of CD8 T cells in ankylosing spondylitis. Using its own MiXCR run on the 5' RACE reads, TCRdb lists one record per CDR3 protein. This table holds roughly 160,000 distinct CDR3 sequences, around a tenth found once. The sample was blood, either unsorted or a sorted T cell fraction (not recorded which). The receptors were sampled from a female donor with ankylosing spondylitis or in good health (not recorded which). The CDR3 runs from the conserved cysteine through the conserved F or W. Each record gives: D gene, clone size, V gene, J gene, CDR3 DNA, CDR3 protein. A D gene is named only where the DNA matches it firmly. Not every row has a clone size; where given, it reads once, few, many or a size class.

d_call: TRBD1; clone_size: -; v_call: TRBV9; j_call: TRBJ2-1; cdr3_nt: TGTGCCAGCAGCGGACAGGGTGCCTACAATGAGCAGTTCTTC; cdr3_aa: CASSGQGAYNEQFF
d_call: TRBD2; clone_size: many; v_call: TRBV12-3/TRBV12-4; j_call: TRBJ2-7; cdr3_nt: TGTGCCAGCAGTTCGGGGAGGGGAAACTACGAGCAGTACTTC; cdr3_aa: CASSSGRGNYEQYF
d_call: -; clone_size: few; v_call: TRBV4-3; j_call: TRBJ1-6; cdr3_nt: TGCGCCAGCAGCCTGGACAGAAATTCACCCCTCCACTTT; cdr3_aa: CASSLDRNSPLHF
d_call: -; clone_size: few; v_call: TRBV5-6; j_call: TRBJ2-7; cdr3_nt: TGTGCCAGCAGCTTGGCTGTGGGACTCTCCTACGAGCAGTACTTC; cdr3_aa: CASSLAVGLSYEQYF
d_call: -; clone_size: -; v_call: TRBV28; j_call: TRBJ1-6; cdr3_nt: TGTGCCAGCAGTTTGGGGGACTGGAGTGCCTCACCCCTCCACTTT; cdr3_aa: CASSLGDWSASPLHF
d_call: -; clone_size: few; v_call: TRBV12-3/TRBV12-4; j_call: TRBJ2-5; cdr3_nt: TGTGCCAGCAGTTTCATACCTAAAGAGACCCAGTACTTC; cdr3_aa: CASSFIPKETQYF
d_call: -; clone_size: many; v_call: TRBV28; j_call: TRBJ2-5; cdr3_nt: TGTGCCAGCAGTTTATTAGCAGGGAACCAAGAGACCCAGTACTTC; cdr3_aa: CASSLLAGNQETQYF
d_call: TRBD1; clone_size: -; v_call: TRBV5-6; j_call: TRBJ2-7; cdr3_nt: TGTGCCAGCAGCGCTGCCGGGACAGGGAAATCCTACGAGCAGTACTTC; cdr3_aa: CASSAAGTGKSYEQYF
d_call: -; clone_size: few; v_call: TRBV30; j_call: TRBJ2-3; cdr3_nt: TGTGCCTGGAGCTCGGTCTGGGGCACAGATACGCAGTATTTT; cdr3_aa: CAWSSVWGTDTQYF
d_call: -; clone_size: few; v_call: TRBV7-8; j_call: TRBJ2-1; cdr3_nt: TGTGCCAGCAGGTCACTCTTTTCTCGGGAGCCTTCCAATGAGCAGTTCTTC; cdr3_aa: CASRSLFSREPSNEQFF
d_call: -; clone_size: many; v_call: TRBV28; j_call: TRBJ2-2; cdr3_nt: TGTGCCAGCAGTTTAAGGACGCATTACACCGGGGAGCTGTTTTTT; cdr3_aa: CASSLRTHYTGELFF
d_call: TRBD2; clone_size: -; v_call: TRBV4-1; j_call: TRBJ2-1; cdr3_nt: TGCGCCAGCAGCCAAGCCGGGACTAGGGATGAGCAGTTCTTC; cdr3_aa: CASSQAGTRDEQFF
d_call: -; clone_size: many; v_call: TRBV4-1; j_call: TRBJ1-1; cdr3_nt: TGCGCCAGCAGCCAAGCACCGGCGGACACTGAAGCTTTCTTT; cdr3_aa: CASSQAPADTEAFF
d_call: TRBD1; clone_size: -; v_call: TRBV5-6; j_call: TRBJ2-1; cdr3_nt: TGTGCCAGCAGCCAAGGACAGGGGGCCTTCGAGCAGTTCTTC; cdr3_aa: CASSQGQGAFEQFF
d_call: -; clone_size: few; v_call: TRBV2; j_call: TRBJ2-3; cdr3_nt: TGTGCCAGCAGTGAAGCGGGACACCCCCTAGAGGATACGCAGTATTTT; cdr3_aa: CASSEAGHPLEDTQYF
d_call: TRBD2; clone_size: -; v_call: TRBV7-6; j_call: TRBJ2-1; cdr3_nt: TGTGCCAGCAGCTTCCGAAGCGGGAGTCCCAATGAGCAGTTCTTC; cdr3_aa: CASSFRSGSPNEQFF
d_call: TRBD1; clone_size: -; v_call: TRBV9; j_call: TRBJ2-2; cdr3_nt: TGTGCCAGCAGCGAGAGGGACAGGGTCACCGGGGAGCTGTTTTTT; cdr3_aa: CASSERDRVTGELFF
d_call: -; clone_size: many; v_call: TRBV12-5; j_call: TRBJ2-1; cdr3_nt: TGTGCTAGTGGTTTGGTATTAGCGCTGTCCTACAATGAGCAGTTCTTC; cdr3_aa: CASGLVLALSYNEQFF
d_call: TRBD2; clone_size: many; v_call: TRBV9; j_call: TRBJ2-3; cdr3_nt: TGTGCCAGCAGCGACCTAGCGGGAGGGCCTTTAGATACGCAGTATTTT; cdr3_aa: CASSDLAGGPLDTQYF
d_call: -; clone_size: few; v_call: TRBV4-3; j_call: TRBJ2-7; cdr3_nt: TGCGCCAGCAGCCAAGACGGAACCTCCTACGAGCAGTACTTC; cdr3_aa: CASSQDGTSYEQYF
d_call: TRBD2; clone_size: -; v_call: TRBV5-4; j_call: TRBJ2-1; cdr3_nt: TGTGCCAGCAGCTTACCACCTAGCGGCTCGTACAATGAGCAGTTCTTC; cdr3_aa: CASSLPPSGSYNEQFF
d_call: -; clone_size: -; v_call: TRBV5-6; j_call: TRBJ2-1; cdr3_nt: TGTGCCAGCAGCTTGGGTAGGGCCGGGGGAGAGCAGTTCTTC; cdr3_aa: CASSLGRAGGEQFF
d_call: -; clone_size: -; v_call: TRBV4-1; j_call: TRBJ2-5; cdr3_nt: TGCGCCAGCAGCCTCTCTGTAATAGGGCTTGCCACACAAGAGACCCAGTACTTC; cdr3_aa: CASSLSVIGLATQETQYF
d_call: TRBD2; clone_size: many; v_call: TRBV9; j_call: TRBJ2-7; cdr3_nt: TGTGCCAGCAGCCCGAGCGGGAGCAGCTCCTACGAGCAGTACTTC; cdr3_aa: CASSPSGSSSYEQYF
d_call: TRBD2; clone_size: many; v_call: TRBV14; j_call: TRBJ2-7; cdr3_nt: TGTGCCAGCAGCCAAGAGGGACTAGCGGGAGGGCCATTGTACGAGCAGTACTTC; cdr3_aa: CASSQEGLAGGPLYEQYF
d_call: TRBD1; clone_size: few; v_call: TRBV7-9; j_call: TRBJ1-2; cdr3_nt: TGTGCCAGCAGCCCCCACAGGGGCCTTAACTATGGCTACACCTTC; cdr3_aa: CASSPHRGLNYGYTF
d_call: -; clone_size: -; v_call: TRBV6-5; j_call: TRBJ1-2; cdr3_nt: TGTGCCAGCAGTTACCGGGCGATCGATGGCTACACCTTC; cdr3_aa: CASSYRAIDGYTF
d_call: TRBD1; clone_size: few; v_call: TRBV5-6; j_call: TRBJ1-2; cdr3_nt: TGTGCCAGCAGCTCGCCCACAGGGGTCGACTATGGCTACACCTTC; cdr3_aa: CASSSPTGVDYGYTF
d_call: TRBD1; clone_size: -; v_call: TRBV30; j_call: TRBJ1-2; cdr3_nt: TGTGCCTGGGCCCCGGGACAGGGCACCTATGGCTACACCTTC; cdr3_aa: CAWAPGQGTYGYTF
d_call: -; clone_size: many; v_call: TRBV27; j_call: TRBJ2-5; cdr3_nt: TGTGCCAGCAGTTCAGGGGCAGAGACCCAGTACTTC; cdr3_aa: CASSSGAETQYF
d_call: -; clone_size: few; v_call: TRBV29-1; j_call: TRBJ2-1; cdr3_nt: TGCAGCGTTGATCCGGATGAGCAGTTCTTC; cdr3_aa: CSVDPDEQFF
d_call: -; clone_size: -; v_call: TRBV28; j_call: TRBJ1-1; cdr3_nt: TGTGCCAGCAGTTTTGCGGGGGCTGGTGACACTGAAGCTTTCTTT; cdr3_aa: CASSFAGAGDTEAFF
d_call: TRBD1; clone_size: -; v_call: TRBV20-1; j_call: TRBJ1-3; cdr3_nt: TGCAGTGCCAGGGGGTATCTGAACACCATATATTTT; cdr3_aa: CSARGYLNTIYF
d_call: -; clone_size: few; v_call: TRBV9; j_call: TRBJ1-2; cdr3_nt: TGTGCCAGCAGCGTCACGGACAGAGATGGCTACACCTTC; cdr3_aa: CASSVTDRDGYTF
d_call: TRBD1; clone_size: few; v_call: TRBV5-5; j_call: TRBJ2-7; cdr3_nt: TGTGCCAGCAGTGCCGGGACAGGGGGGTCCTACGAGCAGTACTTC; cdr3_aa: CASSAGTGGSYEQYF
d_call: -; clone_size: -; v_call: TRBV12-3/TRBV12-4; j_call: TRBJ1-2; cdr3_nt: TGTGCCAGCAGTTTCCGGCCAGACCATAACTATGGCTACACCTTC; cdr3_aa: CASSFRPDHNYGYTF
d_call: -; clone_size: few; v_call: TRBV5-4; j_call: TRBJ2-3; cdr3_nt: TGTGCCAGCAGCTTGGAGATGCCAGATACGCAGTATTTT; cdr3_aa: CASSLEMPDTQYF
d_call: -; clone_size: -; v_call: TRBV6-5; j_call: TRBJ2-1; cdr3_nt: TGTGCCAGCAGTTACCTCGGGGGGCAACCGTTTAGTATTGAGCAGTTCTTC; cdr3_aa: CASSYLGGQPFSIEQFF
d_call: TRBD2; clone_size: -; v_call: TRBV6-2/TRBV6-3; j_call: TRBJ2-7; cdr3_nt: TGTGCCACCGAGGGACTAGTCGACGACGAGCAGTACTTC; cdr3_aa: CATEGLVDDEQYF
d_call: -; clone_size: -; v_call: TRBV5-6; j_call: TRBJ2-1; cdr3_nt: TGTGCCAGCAGCCCCGGGCCCGTCGTCGCTGAGCAGTTCTTC; cdr3_aa: CASSPGPVVAEQFF
d_call: -; clone_size: few; v_call: TRBV21-1; j_call: TRBJ2-5; cdr3_nt: TGTGCCAGCAGCCCCTCCCAGACCCAGTACTTC; cdr3_aa: CASSPSQTQYF
d_call: -; clone_size: -; v_call: TRBV5-6; j_call: TRBJ2-7; cdr3_nt: TGTGCCAGCAGCTTGGGTGGCAGTATCTCCTACGAGCAGTACTTC; cdr3_aa: CASSLGGSISYEQYF
d_call: -; clone_size: few; v_call: TRBV6-5; j_call: TRBJ1-1; cdr3_nt: TGTGCCAGCAGTTACAGTGGGAGAGACACTGAAGCTTTCTTT; cdr3_aa: CASSYSGRDTEAFF
d_call: -; clone_size: -; v_call: TRBV7-6; j_call: TRBJ2-7; cdr3_nt: TGTGCCAGCAGCTTAGTAGGGGGGGACGAGCAGTACTTC; cdr3_aa: CASSLVGGDEQYF
d_call: TRBD1; clone_size: -; v_call: TRBV6-2/TRBV6-3; j_call: TRBJ2-1; cdr3_nt: TGTGCCAGCAGTTATGGAGGACAGGCTAAGTTCTTC; cdr3_aa: CASSYGGQAKFF
d_call: -; clone_size: many; v_call: TRBV12-3/TRBV12-4; j_call: TRBJ1-1; cdr3_nt: TGTGCCAGCAGCCTCTATGGGTCTGAAGCTTTCTTT; cdr3_aa: CASSLYGSEAFF
d_call: -; clone_size: few; v_call: TRBV3-1; j_call: TRBJ2-1; cdr3_nt: TGTGCCAGCAGCCACCTTCCCGGACTCCCAAGGGGCGATGAGCAGTTCTTC; cdr3_aa: CASSHLPGLPRGDEQFF
d_call: -; clone_size: few; v_call: TRBV6-1; j_call: TRBJ2-1; cdr3_nt: TGTGCCAGCAGGATTGGGGACATAGACAATGAGCAGTTCTTC; cdr3_aa: CASRIGDIDNEQFF
d_call: -; clone_size: few; v_call: TRBV4-1; j_call: TRBJ2-1; cdr3_nt: TGCGCCAGCAGCACCCACTCTAGCGTAACTCCATACAATGAGCAGTTCTTC; cdr3_aa: CASSTHSSVTPYNEQFF
d_call: -; clone_size: many; v_call: TRBV20-1; j_call: TRBJ2-3; cdr3_nt: TGCAGTGCTAGACTCGCCGTAGATACGCAGTATTTT; cdr3_aa: CSARLAVDTQYF
d_call: TRBD2; clone_size: few; v_call: TRBV27; j_call: TRBJ2-5; cdr3_nt: TGTGCCAGCACCCCAGGGCCTAGCGGGAGGTACCAAGAGACCCAGTACTTC; cdr3_aa: CASTPGPSGRYQETQYF
d_call: -; clone_size: many; v_call: TRBV5-1; j_call: TRBJ2-1; cdr3_nt: TGCGCCAGCACCCGGACAGTCGACAATGAGCAGTTCTTC; cdr3_aa: CASTRTVDNEQFF
d_call: TRBD1; clone_size: few; v_call: TRBV2; j_call: TRBJ1-2; cdr3_nt: TGTGCCAGCCGAGGGACAGGGGACTCTTTTAACTATGGCTACACCTTC; cdr3_aa: CASRGTGDSFNYGYTF
d_call: -; clone_size: few; v_call: TRBV27; j_call: TRBJ2-3; cdr3_nt: TGTGCCAGCAGTTATCGACTAGGAAGCACAGATACGCAGTATTTT; cdr3_aa: CASSYRLGSTDTQYF
d_call: -; clone_size: -; v_call: TRBV7-8; j_call: TRBJ2-7; cdr3_nt: TGTGCCAGCAGCTTCTTAACCCCGTACGAGCAGTACTTC; cdr3_aa: CASSFLTPYEQYF
d_call: TRBD2; clone_size: many; v_call: TRBV2; j_call: TRBJ2-7; cdr3_nt: TGTGCCAGCGGAAGAAGCGGGACCTCCTACGAGCAGTACTTC; cdr3_aa: CASGRSGTSYEQYF
d_call: -; clone_size: -; v_call: TRBV9; j_call: TRBJ1-2; cdr3_nt: TGTGCCAGCAGCGTACAACAGGACCGAGCGGTCACCTTC; cdr3_aa: CASSVQQDRAVTF
d_call: -; clone_size: -; v_call: TRBV4-3; j_call: TRBJ2-5; cdr3_nt: TGCGCCAGCAGCTACGACCAATTCCAAGAGACCCAGTACTTC; cdr3_aa: CASSYDQFQETQYF
d_call: TRBD2; clone_size: many; v_call: TRBV24-1; j_call: TRBJ2-1; cdr3_nt: TGTGCCACCAGTGGTTTTAGCGGGAGGCATTACAATGAGCAGTTCTTC; cdr3_aa: CATSGFSGRHYNEQFF